This TCR beta chain emerged from a study of blood T cells in healthy people across ages. Through a sample-barcoded 5' primer and a J-beta primer mix, a second PCR was run for roughly 7 to 11 cycles. Each single sample gave us at least 2.5 million CDR3-containing paired-end reads. One entry per CDR3 protein results from TCRdb running MiXCR on the 5' RACE reads. The repertoire holds approximately 360,000 distinct CDR3 sequences, with approximately 52% as singletons. Isolated per sample were at least 6 million PBMCs. The germline gives CDR1 MRHNA, CDR2 SNTAGT. Trimming removed 5 bases at V and 5 bases at J, with 13 bases between. This CDR3 spans 14 amino acids.

The V and J genes are TRBV6-4 and TRBJ2-1; tentative D call: TRBD2 (5 bases). The clonotype comes from a man in his 60s in good health. Material for sequencing was blood. CDR3 protein: CASSTGGINNEQFF. Written as DNA, the CDR3 is TGTGCCAGCAGTACTGGAGGTATTAACAATGAGCAGTTCTTC.